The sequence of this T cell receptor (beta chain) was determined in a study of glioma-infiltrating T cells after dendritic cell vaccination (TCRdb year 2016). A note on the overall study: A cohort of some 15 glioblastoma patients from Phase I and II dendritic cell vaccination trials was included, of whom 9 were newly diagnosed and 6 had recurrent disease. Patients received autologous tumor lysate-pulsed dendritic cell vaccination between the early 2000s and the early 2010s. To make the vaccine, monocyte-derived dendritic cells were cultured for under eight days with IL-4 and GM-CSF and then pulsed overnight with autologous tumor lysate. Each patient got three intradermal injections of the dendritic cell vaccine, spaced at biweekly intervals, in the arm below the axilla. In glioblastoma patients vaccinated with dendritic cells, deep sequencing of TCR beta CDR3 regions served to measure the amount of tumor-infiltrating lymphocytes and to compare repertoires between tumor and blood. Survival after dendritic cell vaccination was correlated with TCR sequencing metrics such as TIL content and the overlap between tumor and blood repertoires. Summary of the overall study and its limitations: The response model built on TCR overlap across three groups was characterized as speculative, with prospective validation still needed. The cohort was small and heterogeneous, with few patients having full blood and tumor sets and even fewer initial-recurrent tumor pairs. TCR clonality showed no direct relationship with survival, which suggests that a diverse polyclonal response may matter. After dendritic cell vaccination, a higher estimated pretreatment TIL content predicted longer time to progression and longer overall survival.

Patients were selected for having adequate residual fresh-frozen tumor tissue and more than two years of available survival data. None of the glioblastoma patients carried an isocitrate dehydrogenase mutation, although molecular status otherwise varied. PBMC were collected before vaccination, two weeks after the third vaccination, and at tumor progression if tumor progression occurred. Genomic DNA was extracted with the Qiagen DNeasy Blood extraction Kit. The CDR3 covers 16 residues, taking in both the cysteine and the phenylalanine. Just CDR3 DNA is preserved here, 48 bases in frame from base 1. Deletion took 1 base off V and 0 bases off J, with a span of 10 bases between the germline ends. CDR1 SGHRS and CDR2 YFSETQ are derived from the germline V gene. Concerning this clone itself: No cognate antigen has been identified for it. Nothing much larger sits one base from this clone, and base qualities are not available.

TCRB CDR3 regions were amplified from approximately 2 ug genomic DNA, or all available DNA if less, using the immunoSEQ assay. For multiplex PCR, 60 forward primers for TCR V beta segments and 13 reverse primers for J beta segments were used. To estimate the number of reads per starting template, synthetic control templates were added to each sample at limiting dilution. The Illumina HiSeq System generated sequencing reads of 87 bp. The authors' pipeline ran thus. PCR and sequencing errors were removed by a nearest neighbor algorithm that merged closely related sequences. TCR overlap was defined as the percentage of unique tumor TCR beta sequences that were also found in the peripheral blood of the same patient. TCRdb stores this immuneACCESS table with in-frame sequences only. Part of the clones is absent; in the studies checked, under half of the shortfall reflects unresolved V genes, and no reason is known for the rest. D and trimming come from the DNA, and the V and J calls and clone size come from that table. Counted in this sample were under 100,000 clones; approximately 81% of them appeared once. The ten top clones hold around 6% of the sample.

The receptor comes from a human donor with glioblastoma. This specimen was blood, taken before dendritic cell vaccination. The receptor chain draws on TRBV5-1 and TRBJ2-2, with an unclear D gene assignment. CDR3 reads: CASSLFAGSNTGELFF. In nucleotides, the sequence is TGCGCCAGCAGCTTGTTTGCCGGGTCGAACACCGGGGAGCTGTTTTTT. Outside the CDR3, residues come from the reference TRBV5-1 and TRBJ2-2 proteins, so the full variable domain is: KAGVTQTPRYLIKTRGQQVTLSCSPISGHRSVSWYQQTPGQGLQFLFEYFSETQRNKGNFPGRFSGRQFSNSRSEMNVSTLELGDSALYLCASSLFAGSNTGELFFGEGSRLTVL.